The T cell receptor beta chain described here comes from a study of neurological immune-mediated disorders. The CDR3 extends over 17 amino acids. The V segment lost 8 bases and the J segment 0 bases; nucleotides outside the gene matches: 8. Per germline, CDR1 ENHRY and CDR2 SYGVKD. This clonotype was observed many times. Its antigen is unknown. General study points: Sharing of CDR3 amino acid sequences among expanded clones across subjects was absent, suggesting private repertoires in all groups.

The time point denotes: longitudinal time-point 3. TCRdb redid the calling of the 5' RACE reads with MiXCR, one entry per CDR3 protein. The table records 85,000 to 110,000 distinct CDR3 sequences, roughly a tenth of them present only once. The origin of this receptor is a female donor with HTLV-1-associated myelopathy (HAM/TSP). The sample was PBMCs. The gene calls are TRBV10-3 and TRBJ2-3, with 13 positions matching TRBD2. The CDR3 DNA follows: TGTGCCATCCAAAAACGGACTAGCGGGGGTAGCACAGATACGCAGTATTTT. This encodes CAIQKRTSGGSTDTQYF.